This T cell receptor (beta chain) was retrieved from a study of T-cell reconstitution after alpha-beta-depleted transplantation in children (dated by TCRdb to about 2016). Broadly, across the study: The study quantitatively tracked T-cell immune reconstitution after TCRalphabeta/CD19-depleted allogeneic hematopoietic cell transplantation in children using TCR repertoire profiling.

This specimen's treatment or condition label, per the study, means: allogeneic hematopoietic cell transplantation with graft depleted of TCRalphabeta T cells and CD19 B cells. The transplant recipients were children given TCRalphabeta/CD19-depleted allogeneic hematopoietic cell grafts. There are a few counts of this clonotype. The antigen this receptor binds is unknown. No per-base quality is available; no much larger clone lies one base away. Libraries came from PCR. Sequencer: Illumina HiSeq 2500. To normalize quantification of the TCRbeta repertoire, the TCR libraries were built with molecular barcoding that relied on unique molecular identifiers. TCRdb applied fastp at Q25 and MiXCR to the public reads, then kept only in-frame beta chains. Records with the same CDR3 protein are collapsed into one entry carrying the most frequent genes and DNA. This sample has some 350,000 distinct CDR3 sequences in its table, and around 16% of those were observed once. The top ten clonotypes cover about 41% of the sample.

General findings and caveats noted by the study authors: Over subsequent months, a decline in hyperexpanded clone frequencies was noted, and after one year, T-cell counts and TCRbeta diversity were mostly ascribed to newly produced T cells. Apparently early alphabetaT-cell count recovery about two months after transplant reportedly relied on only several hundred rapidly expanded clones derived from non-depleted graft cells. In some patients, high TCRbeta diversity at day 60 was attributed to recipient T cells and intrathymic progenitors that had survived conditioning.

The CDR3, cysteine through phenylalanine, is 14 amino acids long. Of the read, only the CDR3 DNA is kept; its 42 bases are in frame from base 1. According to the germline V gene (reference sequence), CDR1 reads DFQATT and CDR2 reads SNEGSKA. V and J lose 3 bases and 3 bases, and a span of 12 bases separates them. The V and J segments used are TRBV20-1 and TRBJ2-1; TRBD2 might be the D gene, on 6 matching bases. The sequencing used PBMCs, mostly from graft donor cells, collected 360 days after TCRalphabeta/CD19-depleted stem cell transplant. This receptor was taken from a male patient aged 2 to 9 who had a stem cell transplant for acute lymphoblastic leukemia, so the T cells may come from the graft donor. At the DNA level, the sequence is TGCAGTGCTAGCGGCGGGGTCCTCTACAATGAGCAGTTCTTC. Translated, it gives CSASGGVLYNEQFF.